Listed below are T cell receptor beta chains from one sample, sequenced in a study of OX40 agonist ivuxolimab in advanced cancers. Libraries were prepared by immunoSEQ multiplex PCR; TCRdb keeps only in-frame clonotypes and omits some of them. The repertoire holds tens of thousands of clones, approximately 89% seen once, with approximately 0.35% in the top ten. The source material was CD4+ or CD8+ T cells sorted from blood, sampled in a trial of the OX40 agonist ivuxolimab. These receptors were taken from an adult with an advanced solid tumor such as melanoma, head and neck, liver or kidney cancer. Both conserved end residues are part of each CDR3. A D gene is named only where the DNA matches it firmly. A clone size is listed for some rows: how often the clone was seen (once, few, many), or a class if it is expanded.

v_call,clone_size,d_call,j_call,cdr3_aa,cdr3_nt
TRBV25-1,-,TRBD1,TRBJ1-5,CASSPSDRGNQPQHF,TGTGCCAGCAGTCCTTCTGACAGGGGCAATCAGCCCCAGCATTTT
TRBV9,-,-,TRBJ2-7,CASSVGGGTSYEQYF,TGTGCCAGCAGCGTAGGTGGCGGGACCTCCTACGAGCAGTACTTC
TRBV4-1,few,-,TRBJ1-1,CASSQGGLGTGNTEAFF,TGCGCCAGCAGCCAAGGCGGCTTAGGGACGGGGAACACTGAAGCTTTCTTT
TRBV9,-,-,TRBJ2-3,CASSAEIGPDTQYF,TGTGCCAGCAGCGCCGAGATTGGTCCAGATACGCAGTATTTT
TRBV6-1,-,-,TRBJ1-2,CASSEHRAYGYTF,TGTGCCAGCAGTGAACACAGAGCCTATGGCTACACCTTC
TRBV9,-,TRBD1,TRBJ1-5,CASSGGQGSSQPQHF,TGTGCCAGCAGCGGGGGACAGGGGTCGAGTCAGCCCCAGCATTTT
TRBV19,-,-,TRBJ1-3,CASSTALTGNTIYF,TGTGCCAGTAGTACCGCCCTAACTGGAAACACCATATATTTT
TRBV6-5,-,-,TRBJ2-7,CASTHRASYEQYF,TGTGCCAGCACCCACAGGGCCTCCTACGAGCAGTACTTC
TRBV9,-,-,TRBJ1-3,CASSVAIGTGNTIYF,TGTGCCAGCAGCGTAGCTATCGGGACAGGAAACACCATATATTTT
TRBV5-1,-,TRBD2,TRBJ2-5,CASSLGDTSGQETQYF,TGCGCCAGCAGCTTGGGGGATACTAGCGGCCAAGAGACCCAGTACTTC
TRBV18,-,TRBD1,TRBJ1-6,CASRGQGDSPLHF,TGTGCCAGCAGAGGACAGGGGGATTCACCCCTCCACTTT
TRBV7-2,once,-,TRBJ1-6,CASSEGSYNSPLHF,TGTGCCAGCAGCGAGGGGAGCTATAATTCACCCCTCCACTTT
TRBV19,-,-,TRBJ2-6,CASKGGGSGANVLTF,TGTGCCAGTAAGGGGGGAGGCTCTGGGGCCAACGTCCTGACTTTC
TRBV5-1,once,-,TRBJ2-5,CASSLANQQETQYF,TGCGCCAGCAGCTTGGCCAATCAGCAAGAGACCCAGTACTTC
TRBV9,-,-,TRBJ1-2,CASTTRGYGYTF,TGTGCCAGCACCACCCGGGGTTATGGCTACACCTTC
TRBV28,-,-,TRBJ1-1,CASVSWDGNTEAFF,TGTGCCAGCGTTTCCTGGGACGGGAACACTGAAGCTTTCTTT
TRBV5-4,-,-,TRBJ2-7,CASSYSTGGRSYEQYF,TGTGCCAGCAGCTATAGTACGGGGGGCCGGTCCTACGAGCAGTACTTC
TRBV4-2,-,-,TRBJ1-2,CASSPNVQALGYGYTF,TGTGCCAGCAGCCCCAATGTCCAGGCACTAGGCTATGGCTACACCTTC